This TCR beta chain comes out of a study of T cells in severe cutaneous drug reactions (dated by TCRdb to the late 2010s). Describing the broader study: Between the early 2010s and the late 2010s, patients were recruited from Taiwan, Thailand and a European registry network. Only patients with a probable or definite SJS/TEN or DRESS diagnosis by RegiSCAR criteria were enrolled. Assignment of the culprit drug relied on both the Naranjo algorithm and the ALDEN drug causality algorithm. Blister fluids/cells, PBMC and other biological samples were taken from patients in the acute stage or the recovery stage. Single-cell sequencing, quantitative PCR validation, functional assays and transgenic mouse experiments were combined with bulk TCR sequencing. Libraries were prepared using iRepertoire multiplex PCR, and a comparison was cited by the authors in which similar capture of abundant clonotypes was shown across iRepertoire and 5' RACE methods with or without UMI. Paper-wide results and their limitations: CBZ-SJS/TEN patients showed strongly increased TRBV12-4 usage, with an average of approximately 30% in blister cells and 4% to 5.5% in PBMC. Whether the public TCR generalizes to SJS/TEN caused by other drugs was noted by the authors as still needing further study. All seven CBZ-SJS/TEN blister samples contained a public TCRbeta CDR3 (mean about 13%), which was undetectable or scarce in tolerant-control and healthy-donor PBMC.

Sequencing was performed on donors who were patients with carbamazepine-induced Stevens-Johnson syndrome or toxic epidermal necrolysis (CBZ-SJS/TEN). Peripheral blood repertoires were obtained from CBZ-SJS/TEN patients of Han Chinese (roughly 5) and European (roughly 6) origin. Next-generation sequencing was used to profile the T cell receptor repertoires of patients with drug-induced severe cutaneous adverse reactions in a search for drug-specific clonotypes. RNA was isolated from either blister cells of skin lesions or peripheral blood mononuclear cells. About this clonotype itself: No antigen is known for it.

The CDR3 sequence holds 18 residues, the cysteine and phenylalanine included. This entry has no DNA. CDR1 and CDR2 (SGHNT, YYREEE) derive from the germline V gene (reference sequence). Library preparation used the iRepertoire multiplex PCR system with TCR subtype-specific primers for both bulk and single-cell sequencing. Multiplex PCR with primers targeting V, D and J gene regions was used to generate bulk TCR beta libraries. Roughly 100-550 ng of RNA per sample served as input for bulk TCR library preparation. An Illumina MiSeq was used to sequence bulk TCR beta amplicons. In the paper's pipeline: Quality control steps removed sample misassignments and low-quality sequencing reads. CDR3 was defined as the amino acids lying between the Y[YFLI]C motif of the V-gene and the [FW]GXGT motif of the J-segment. CDR3 clonotypes and TRBV and TRBJ gene assignments were based on the IMGT database. TRBV expression in each sample was normalized to the mean expression of the same gene in PBMC from fewer than 45 healthy donors. TCRdb reprocessed the raw reads; every CDR3 protein sequence is a single record, and DNA is not supplied. TCRdb, not the authors, supplied the V and J calls. The table for this sample records about 3,800 distinct CDR3 sequences. More than 75% of the sample goes to the ten largest clones.

This clonotype was sampled from a human donor with Stevens-Johnson syndrome, a severe cutaneous drug reaction. The V and J segments used are TRBV5-4 and TRBJ2-7; the D gene TCRdb calls, TRBD1, cannot be checked with no DNA. What was sequenced was PBMCs. The CDR3: CASSPGWPAGPSSYEQYF.